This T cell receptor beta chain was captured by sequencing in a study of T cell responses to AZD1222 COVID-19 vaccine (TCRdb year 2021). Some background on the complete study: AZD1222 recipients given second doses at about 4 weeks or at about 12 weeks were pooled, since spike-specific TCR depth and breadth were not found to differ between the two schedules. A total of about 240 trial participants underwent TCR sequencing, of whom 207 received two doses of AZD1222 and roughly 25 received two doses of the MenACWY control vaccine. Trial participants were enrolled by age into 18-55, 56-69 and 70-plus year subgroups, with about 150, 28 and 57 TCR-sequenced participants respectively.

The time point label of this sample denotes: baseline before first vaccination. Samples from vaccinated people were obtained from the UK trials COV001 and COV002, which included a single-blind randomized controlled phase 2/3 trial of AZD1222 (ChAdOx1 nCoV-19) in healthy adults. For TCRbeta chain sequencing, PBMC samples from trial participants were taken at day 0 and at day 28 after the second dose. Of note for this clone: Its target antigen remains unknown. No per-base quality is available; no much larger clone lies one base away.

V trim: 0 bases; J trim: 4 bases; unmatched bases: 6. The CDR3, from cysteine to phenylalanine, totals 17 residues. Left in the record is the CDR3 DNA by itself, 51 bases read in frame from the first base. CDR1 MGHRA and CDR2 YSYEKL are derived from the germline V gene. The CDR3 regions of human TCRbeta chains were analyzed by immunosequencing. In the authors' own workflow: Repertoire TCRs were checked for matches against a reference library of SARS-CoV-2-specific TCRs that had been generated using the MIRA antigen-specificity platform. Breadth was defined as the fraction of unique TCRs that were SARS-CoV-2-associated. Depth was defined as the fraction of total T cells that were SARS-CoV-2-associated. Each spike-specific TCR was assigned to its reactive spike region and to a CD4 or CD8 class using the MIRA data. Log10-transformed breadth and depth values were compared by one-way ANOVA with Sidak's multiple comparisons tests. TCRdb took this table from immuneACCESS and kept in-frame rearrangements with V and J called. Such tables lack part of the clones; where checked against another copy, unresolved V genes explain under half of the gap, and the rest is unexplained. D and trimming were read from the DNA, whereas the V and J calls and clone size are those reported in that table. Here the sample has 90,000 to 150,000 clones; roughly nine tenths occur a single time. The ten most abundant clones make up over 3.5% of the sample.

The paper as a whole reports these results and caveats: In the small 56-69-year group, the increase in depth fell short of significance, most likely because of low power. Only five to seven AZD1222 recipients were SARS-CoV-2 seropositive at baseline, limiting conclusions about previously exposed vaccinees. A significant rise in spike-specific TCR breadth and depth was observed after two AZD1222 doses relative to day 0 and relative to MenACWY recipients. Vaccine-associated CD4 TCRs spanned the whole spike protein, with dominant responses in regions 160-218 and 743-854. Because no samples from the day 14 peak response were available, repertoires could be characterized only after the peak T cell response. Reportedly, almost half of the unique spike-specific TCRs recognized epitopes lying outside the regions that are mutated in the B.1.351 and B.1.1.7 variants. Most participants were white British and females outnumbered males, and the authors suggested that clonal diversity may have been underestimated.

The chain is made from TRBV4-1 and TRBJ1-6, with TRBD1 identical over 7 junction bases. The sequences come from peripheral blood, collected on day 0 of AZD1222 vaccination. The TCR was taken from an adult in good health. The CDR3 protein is CASSQDKRDRYNSPLHF. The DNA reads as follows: TGCGCCAGCAGCCAAGATAAACGGGACAGATATAATTCACCCCTCCACTTT.